Presented here are 18 T cell receptor beta chains from one specimen sequenced in a study of cytomegalovirus exposure and HLA in healthy donors. 60 Vbeta and 13 Jbeta primers were used in PCR. The table came from immunoSEQ multiplex PCR; TCRdb's copy has only in-frame clones and leaves some out. Of about 160,000 clones in the sample, around 85% are singletons; the top ten hold about 4.5%. What was sequenced was PBMCs. These receptor sequences come from a man in his forties in good health and CMV-seronegative.

The V gene is TRBV9, the J gene TRBJ2-1; the match to TRBD2 covers 10 bases. CDR3 size: 15 residues. Losses at the gene ends were 3 bases for V and 4 bases for J; bases not matched to a gene: 4. Per the germline V gene, CDR1 is SGDLS and CDR2 is YYNGEE. The CDR3 DNA follows: TGTGCCAGCAGCGCCGGGACTAGCGAGTACAATGAGCAGTTCTTC. This encodes CASSAGTSEYNEQFF.

About this clone: The junction differs from germline at one of its ends, possibly a read error. V gene TRBV30 combines with J gene TRBJ2-1; 8 bases are a match to TRBD2. This CDR3 has 16 residues. Germline lookup yields CDR1 GTSNPN and CDR2 SVGIG (reference sequence). In DNA, the CDR3 is TGTGCCTGGAGTGTCCGCGGGGGGCCCTCCCACAATGAGCAGTTCTTC. This encodes CAWSVRGGPSHNEQFF.

The chain joins TRBV7-9 to TRBJ2-7, with 7 bases aligning to TRBD2. Germline V gene sequence: CDR1 SEHNR, CDR2 FQNEAQ (reference sequence). The V gene end was trimmed by 2 bases and the J gene end by 0 bases; junction bases not matched to a gene: 7. CDR3 length: 16 amino acids. This CDR3 reads CASSLSGWGGSYEQYF. The CDR3 DNA is TGTGCCAGCAGCTTATCGGGGTGGGGGGGCTCCTACGAGCAGTACTTC.

The V and J genes are TRBV7-9 and TRBJ2-7, with TRBD1 matching over 10 bases. V shed 4 bases, J shed 6 bases, and the junction held 15 bases outside the gene matches. The germline gives CDR1 SEHNR, CDR2 FQNEAQ (reference sequence). The CDR3 length is 17 residues. This CDR3 reads CASSSDYRDRGGVEQYF. As DNA, the CDR3 is TGTGCCAGCAGCTCCGATTACCGGGACAGGGGAGGAGTCGAGCAGTACTTC.

This rearrangement joins TRBV7-8 to TRBJ2-3; the match to TRBD2 covers 11 bases. V was clipped by 6 bases and J by 0 bases; unmatched bases: 2. Germline lookup yields CDR1 SGHVS and CDR2 FQNEAQ. CDR3 length: 15 residues. CDR3 protein: CASSIAGGSTDTQYF. The DNA of the CDR3 is TGTGCCAGCAGTATAGCGGGGGGGAGCACAGATACGCAGTATTTT.

V gene TRBV7-9 combines with J gene TRBJ2-4; TRBD2 matches 12 bases. J was trimmed by 8 bases and V by 1 base; bases with no gene match: 12. CDR3 length: 18 amino acids. CDR1 and CDR2 from the germline V gene are SEHNR and FQNEAQ (reference sequence). The CDR3 spells CASSLVGASGGAVDIQYF. The CDR3 nucleotides are TGTGCCAGCAGCTTAGTTGGGGCTAGCGGGGGGGCAGTAGACATTCAGTACTTC.

The chain has TRBV29-1 and TRBJ2-1, with D possibly being TRBD2 (6 bases). Germline V gives CDR1 SQVTM, CDR2 ANQGSEA. This CDR3 is built from 10 residues. The V end was cut by 6 bases, the J end by 9 bases, with 9 bases between. The CDR3 coding sequence is TGCAGCGTCGGGGAGGTTGAGCAGTTCTTC. Residues: CSVGEVEQFF.

V is TRBV4-2 and J is TRBJ2-3, with 9 bases identical to TRBD2. CDR3 size: 18 residues. Per germline, CDR1 LGHNA and CDR2 YNFKEQ. Trimming at V came to 1 base and at J to 5 bases, leaving 13 bases not matched to a gene. The CDR3 coding sequence is TGTGCCAGCAGCCAAGTAAGGACCGGCGGGGGGGCTGGAGATACGCAGTATTTT. Encoded protein: CASSQVRTGGGAGDTQYF.

The chain links TRBV14 to TRBJ1-4, with D possibly TRBD1 on 6 matching bases. Germline CDR1 SGHDN, CDR2 FVKESK. The CDR3 covers 13 residues. Trimming took off 6 bases at V and 4 bases at J, with 9 bases between the two ends. CDR3 DNA sequence: TGTGCCAGCAGTCGACAGGTTAATGAAAAACTGTTTTTT. Amino acids: CASSRQVNEKLFF.

The CDR3 nucleotides are TGCGCCAGCTACTCCTACAATGAGCAGTTCTTC. Its protein product is CASYSYNEQFF. The chain links TRBV4-1 to TRBJ2-1, with D uncertain. The CDR3 extends over 11 amino acids. Germline CDR1 is MGHRA and CDR2 is YSYEKL. The ends were cut back, 8 bases at V and 0 bases at J, with 2 bases in the middle.

This chain uses TRBV2 with TRBJ1-1, with TRBD1 as a possible D gene (6 bases). Trimming removed 5 bases at V and 5 bases at J, with 12 bases between. The CDR3 extends over 13 amino acids. The germline V gene has CDR1 SNHLY and CDR2 FYNNEI. The chain's CDR3 is CASSPGARTEAFF. The CDR3 DNA reads as TGTGCCAGCAGTCCAGGGGCTAGGACTGAAGCTTTCTTT.

V gene TRBV29-1 combines with J gene TRBJ2-3; 12 bases are shared with TRBD2. V gave up 3 bases and J gave up 4 bases; unmatched junction bases: 14. Germline values: CDR1 SQVTM, CDR2 ANQGSEA. The CDR3 covers 18 residues. In DNA form, the CDR3 reads TGCAGCGTTGATGGGCTCATAGAGACTAGCGGGGGTGCAGATACGCAGTATTTT. Amino acids: CSVDGLIETSGGADTQYF.

The chain has TRBV18 and TRBJ2-7; a possible D gene is TRBD2 (5 bases). The V gene lost 2 bases and the J gene lost 3 bases, with 17 bases spanning the gap. Germline CDR1 is KGHSH and CDR2 is LQKENI. CDR3 length: 16 amino acids. The CDR3 spells CASSPFGTRGFYEQYF. Here the CDR3 DNA reads TGTGCCAGCTCACCATTCGGAACACGGGGTTTCTACGAGCAGTACTTC.

For the CDR3, the DNA is TGTGCCAGCAGCTTGGTGGGCGGGGGGATCTACGAGCAGTACTTC. Translation: CASSLVGGGIYEQYF. The chain uses TRBV11-2 and TRBJ2-7, with 8 nucleotides matching TRBD2. CDR3 length equals 15 residues. V lost 3 bases, J lost 3 bases, and 7 bases stayed unmatched. Germline V CDR1 and CDR2: SGHAT, FQNNGV.

This clone was seen only once. The V gene is TRBV6-1, the J gene TRBJ1-1; no reliable D call. Trimming took off 1 base at V and 7 bases at J, with 10 bases between the two ends. CDR1 and CDR2 from the germline V gene are MNHNS and SASEGT. The CDR3 length is 13 residues. CDR3 sequence reads: CASSEGGSYEAFF. As DNA, the CDR3 is TGTGCCAGCAGTGAAGGAGGCAGCTATGAAGCTTTCTTT.

The chain is built from TRBV5-1 and TRBJ2-5, with D perhaps TRBD1 (6 bases). The germline V and J ends were trimmed by 7 bases and 5 bases, with 12 bases remaining between them. Per the germline V gene, CDR1 is SGHRS and CDR2 is YFSETQ. The CDR3 covers 12 residues. The CDR3 loop reads CASQEGVETQYF. In DNA form, the CDR3 reads TGCGCCAGCCAAGAGGGGGTTGAGACCCAGTACTTC.

The V call is TRBV19, the J call TRBJ1-5; D is perhaps TRBD1 (5 bases). The V gene's germline CDR1 is LNHDA and CDR2 SQIVND (reference sequence). There are 12 residues in the CDR3. V lost 8 bases, J lost 7 bases, and 12 bases lay in between. The CDR3 DNA follows: TGTGCCAGTGCAGGGTTCTACCAGCCCCAGCATTTT. Protein sequence: CASAGFYQPQHF.

The gene calls are TRBV5-1 and TRBJ1-4, with D possibly TRBD1 on 5 matching bases. The CDR3 contains 13 residues. CDR1 and CDR2 from the germline V gene are SGHRS and YFSETQ. V lost 4 bases to trimming and J lost 5 bases, with 9 bases between them. CDR3 loop: CASSRGWNEKLFF. The CDR3 DNA follows: TGCGCCAGCAGCCGGGGGTGGAATGAAAAACTGTTTTTT.